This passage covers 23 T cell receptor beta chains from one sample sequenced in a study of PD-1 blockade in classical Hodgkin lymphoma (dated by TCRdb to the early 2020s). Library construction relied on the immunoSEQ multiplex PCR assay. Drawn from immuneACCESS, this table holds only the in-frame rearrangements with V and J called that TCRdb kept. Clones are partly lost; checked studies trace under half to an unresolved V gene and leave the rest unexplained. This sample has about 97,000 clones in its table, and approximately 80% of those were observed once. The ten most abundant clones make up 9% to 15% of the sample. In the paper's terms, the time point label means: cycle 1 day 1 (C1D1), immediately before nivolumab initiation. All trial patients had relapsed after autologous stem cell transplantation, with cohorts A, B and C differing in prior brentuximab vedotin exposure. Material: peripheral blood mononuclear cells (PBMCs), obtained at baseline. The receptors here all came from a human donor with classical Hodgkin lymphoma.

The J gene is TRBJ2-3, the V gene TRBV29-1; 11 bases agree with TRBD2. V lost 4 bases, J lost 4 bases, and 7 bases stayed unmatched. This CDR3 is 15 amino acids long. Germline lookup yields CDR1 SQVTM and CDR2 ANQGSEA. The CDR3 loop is CSVVSGSGRADTQYF. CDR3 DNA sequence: TGCAGCGTTGTAAGTGGTAGCGGGAGGGCAGATACGCAGTATTTT.

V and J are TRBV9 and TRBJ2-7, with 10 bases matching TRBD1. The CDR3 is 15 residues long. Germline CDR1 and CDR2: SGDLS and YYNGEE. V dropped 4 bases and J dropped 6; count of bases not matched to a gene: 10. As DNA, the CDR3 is TGTGCCAGCAGCCCTCGACAGGGGGCGGCGGGCGAGCAGTACTTC. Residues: CASSPRQGAAGEQYF.

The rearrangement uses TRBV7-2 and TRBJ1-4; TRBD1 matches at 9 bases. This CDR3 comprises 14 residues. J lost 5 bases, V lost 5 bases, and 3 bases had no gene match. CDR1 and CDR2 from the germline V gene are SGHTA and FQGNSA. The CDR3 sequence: CASSHRGRNEKLFF. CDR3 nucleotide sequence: TGTGCCAGCAGCCACAGGGGGCGGAATGAAAAACTGTTTTTT.

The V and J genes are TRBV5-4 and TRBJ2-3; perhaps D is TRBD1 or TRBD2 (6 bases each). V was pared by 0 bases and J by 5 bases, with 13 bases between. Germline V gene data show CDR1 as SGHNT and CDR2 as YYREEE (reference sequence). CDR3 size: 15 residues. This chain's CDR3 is CASSLGGAELDTQYF. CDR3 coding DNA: TGTGCCAGCAGCTTGGGGGGGGCGGAGCTAGATACGCAGTATTTT.

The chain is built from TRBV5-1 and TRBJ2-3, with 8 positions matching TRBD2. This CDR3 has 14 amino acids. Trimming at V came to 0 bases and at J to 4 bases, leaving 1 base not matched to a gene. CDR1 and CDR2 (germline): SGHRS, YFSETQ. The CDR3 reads CASSLDGRADTQYF. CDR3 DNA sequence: TGCGCCAGCAGCTTGGACGGGAGGGCAGATACGCAGTATTTT.

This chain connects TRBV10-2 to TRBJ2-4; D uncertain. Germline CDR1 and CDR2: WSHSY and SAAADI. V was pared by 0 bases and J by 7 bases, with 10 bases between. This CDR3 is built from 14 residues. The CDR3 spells CASSESVLVNIQYF. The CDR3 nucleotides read TGCGCCAGCAGTGAGTCCGTTTTGGTGAACATTCAGTACTTC.

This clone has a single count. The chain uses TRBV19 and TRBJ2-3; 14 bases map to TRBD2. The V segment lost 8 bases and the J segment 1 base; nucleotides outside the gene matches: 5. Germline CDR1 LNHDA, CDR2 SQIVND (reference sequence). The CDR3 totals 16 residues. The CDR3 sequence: CASRLAGGPGTDTQYF. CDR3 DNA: TGTGCCAGTCGACTAGCGGGAGGGCCAGGCACAGATACGCAGTATTTT.

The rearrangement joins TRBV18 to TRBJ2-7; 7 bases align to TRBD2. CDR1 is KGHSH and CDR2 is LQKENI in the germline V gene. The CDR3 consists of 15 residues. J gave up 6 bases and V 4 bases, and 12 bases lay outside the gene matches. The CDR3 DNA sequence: TGTGCCAGCTCACGATCCGGGGTAGCGGGTGTCGAGCAGTACTTC. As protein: CASSRSGVAGVEQYF.

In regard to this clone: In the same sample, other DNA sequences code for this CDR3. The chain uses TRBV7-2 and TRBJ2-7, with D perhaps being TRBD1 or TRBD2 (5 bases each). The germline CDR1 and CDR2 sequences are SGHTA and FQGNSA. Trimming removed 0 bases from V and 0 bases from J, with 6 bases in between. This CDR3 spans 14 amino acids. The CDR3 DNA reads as TGTGCCAGCAGCTTAGCGGGGACCTCCTACGAGCAGTACTTC. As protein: CASSLAGTSYEQYF.

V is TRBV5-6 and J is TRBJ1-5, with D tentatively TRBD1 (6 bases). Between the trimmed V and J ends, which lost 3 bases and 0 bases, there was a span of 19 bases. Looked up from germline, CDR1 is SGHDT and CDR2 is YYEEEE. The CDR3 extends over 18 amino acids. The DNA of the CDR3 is TGTGCCAGCAGCTGGGGGCCAGGGATGGGTTCTAGCAATCAGCCCCAGCATTTT. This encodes CASSWGPGMGSSNQPQHF.

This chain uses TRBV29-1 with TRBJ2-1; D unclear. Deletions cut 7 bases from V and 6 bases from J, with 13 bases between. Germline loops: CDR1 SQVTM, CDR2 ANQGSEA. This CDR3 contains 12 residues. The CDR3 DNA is TGCAGCGGCTGGACCACCGCCAATGAGCAGTTCTTC. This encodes CSGWTTANEQFF.

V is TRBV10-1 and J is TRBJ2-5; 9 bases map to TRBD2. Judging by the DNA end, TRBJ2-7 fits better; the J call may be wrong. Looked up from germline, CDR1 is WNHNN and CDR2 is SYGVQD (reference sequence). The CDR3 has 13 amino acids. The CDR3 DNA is TGCGCCAACCAAATAGCGGGAGTCTACGAGCAGTACTTC. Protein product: CANQIAGVYEQYF.

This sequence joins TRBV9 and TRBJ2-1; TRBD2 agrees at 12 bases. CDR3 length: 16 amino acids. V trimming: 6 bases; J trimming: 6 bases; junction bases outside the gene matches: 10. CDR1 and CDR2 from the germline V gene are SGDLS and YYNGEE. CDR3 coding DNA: TGTGCCAGCACGCGGCTAGCGGGAGGGCCGGGCAATGAGCAGTTCTTC. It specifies CASTRLAGGPGNEQFF. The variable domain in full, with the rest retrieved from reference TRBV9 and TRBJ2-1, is DSGVTQTPKHLITATGQRVTLRCSPRSGDLSVYWYQQSLDQGLQFLIQYYNGEERAKGNILERFSAQQFPDLHSELNLSSLELGDSALYFCASTRLAGGPGNEQFFGPGTRLTVL.

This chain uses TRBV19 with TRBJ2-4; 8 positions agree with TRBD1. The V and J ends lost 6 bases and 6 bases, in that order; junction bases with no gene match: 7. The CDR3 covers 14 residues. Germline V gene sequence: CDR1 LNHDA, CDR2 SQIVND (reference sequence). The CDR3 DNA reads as TGTGCCAGTAGGGTTTCAGGGGGCTTAAACATTCAGTACTTC. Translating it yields CASRVSGGLNIQYF.

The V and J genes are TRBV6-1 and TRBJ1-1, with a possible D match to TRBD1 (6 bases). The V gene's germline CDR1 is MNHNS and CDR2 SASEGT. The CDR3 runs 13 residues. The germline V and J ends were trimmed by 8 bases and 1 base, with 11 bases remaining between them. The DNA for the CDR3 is TGTGCCAGCGGGGGACAATCGAACACTGAAGCTTTCTTT. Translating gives CASGGQSNTEAFF.

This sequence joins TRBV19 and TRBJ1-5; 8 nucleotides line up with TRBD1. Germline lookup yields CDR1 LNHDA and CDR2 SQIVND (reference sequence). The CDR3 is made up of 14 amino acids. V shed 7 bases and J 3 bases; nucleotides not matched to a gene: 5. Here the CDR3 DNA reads TGTGCCAGTAAAGGACAGGGCCCCAATCAGCCCCAGCATTTT. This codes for CASKGQGPNQPQHF. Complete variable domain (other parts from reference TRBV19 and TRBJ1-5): DGGITQSPKYLFRKEGQNVTLSCEQNLNHDAMYWYRQDPGQGLRLIYYSQIVNDFQKGDIAEGYSVSREKKESFPLTVTSAQKNPTAFYLCASKGQGPNQPQHFGDGTRLSIL.

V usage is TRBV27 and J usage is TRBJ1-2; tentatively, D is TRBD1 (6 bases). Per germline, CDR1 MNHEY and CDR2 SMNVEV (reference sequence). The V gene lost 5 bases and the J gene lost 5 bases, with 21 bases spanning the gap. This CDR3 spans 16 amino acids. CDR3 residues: CASSPKVTGRIYGYTF. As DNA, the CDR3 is TGTGCCAGCAGTCCGAAGGTGACAGGTAGAATATATGGCTACACCTTC.

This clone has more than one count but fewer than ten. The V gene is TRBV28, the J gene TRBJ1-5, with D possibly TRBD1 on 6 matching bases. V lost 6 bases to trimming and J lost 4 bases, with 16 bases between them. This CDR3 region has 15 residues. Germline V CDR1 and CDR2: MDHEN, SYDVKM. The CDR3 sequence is CASSRDGGANQPQHF. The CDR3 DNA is TGTGCCAGCAGCCGGGATGGGGGGGCGAATCAGCCCCAGCATTTT.

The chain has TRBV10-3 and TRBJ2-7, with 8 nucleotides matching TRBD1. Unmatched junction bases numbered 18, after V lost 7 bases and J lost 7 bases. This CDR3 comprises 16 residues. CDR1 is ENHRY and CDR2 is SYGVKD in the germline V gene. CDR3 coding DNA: TGTGCCATCACTTCTCCGGAGCGGACAGGGTCGGGGGAGCAGTACTTC. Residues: CAITSPERTGSGEQYF.

CDR3 residues: CASTRQGARTEAFF. As DNA, the CDR3 is TGTGCCAGCACTCGACAGGGGGCGAGGACTGAAGCTTTCTTT. The rearrangement links TRBV6-5 to TRBJ1-1, with 10 positions matching TRBD1. The CDR3 is 14 residues long. The germline V gene has CDR1 MNHEY and CDR2 SVGAGI. Trimming removed 7 bases from V and 5 bases from J; junction bases left unmatched: 7.

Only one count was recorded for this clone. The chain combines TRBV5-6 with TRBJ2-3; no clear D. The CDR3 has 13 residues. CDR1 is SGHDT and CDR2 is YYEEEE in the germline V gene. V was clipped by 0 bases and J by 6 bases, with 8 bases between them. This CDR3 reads CASSLVGYDTQYF. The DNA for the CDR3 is TGTGCCAGCAGCTTGGTAGGGTACGATACGCAGTATTTT.

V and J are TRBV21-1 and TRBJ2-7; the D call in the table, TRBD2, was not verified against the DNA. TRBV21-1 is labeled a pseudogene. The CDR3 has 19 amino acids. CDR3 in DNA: TGTGCCAGCAGCGTATCCCCGGGACTAGCGGGAGGGCCCTCCTACGAGCAGTACTTC. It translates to CASSVSPGLAGGPSYEQYF.

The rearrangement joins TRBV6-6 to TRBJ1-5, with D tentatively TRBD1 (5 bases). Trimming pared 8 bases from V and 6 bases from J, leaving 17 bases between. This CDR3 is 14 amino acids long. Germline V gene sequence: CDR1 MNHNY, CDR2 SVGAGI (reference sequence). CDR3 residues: CASDPGTRSQPQHF. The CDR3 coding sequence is TGTGCCAGCGATCCCGGGACTAGGAGTCAGCCCCAGCATTTT.